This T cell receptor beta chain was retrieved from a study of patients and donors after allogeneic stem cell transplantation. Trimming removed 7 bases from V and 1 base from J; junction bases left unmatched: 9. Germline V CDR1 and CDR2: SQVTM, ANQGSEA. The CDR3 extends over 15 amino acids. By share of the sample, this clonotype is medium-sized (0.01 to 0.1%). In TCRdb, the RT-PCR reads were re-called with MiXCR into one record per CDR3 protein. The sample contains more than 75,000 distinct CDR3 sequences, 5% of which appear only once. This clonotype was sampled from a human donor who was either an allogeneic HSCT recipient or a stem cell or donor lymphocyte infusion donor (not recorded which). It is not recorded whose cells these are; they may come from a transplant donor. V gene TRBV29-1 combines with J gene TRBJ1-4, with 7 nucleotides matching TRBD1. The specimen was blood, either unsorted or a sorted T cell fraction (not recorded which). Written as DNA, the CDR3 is TGCAGCGCTGGACCCTCAGGGGGAACTAATGAAAAACTGTTTTTT. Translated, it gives CSAGPSGGTNEKLFF.